These 14 T cell receptor beta chains were all obtained from the same sample, sequenced in a study of T cells of healthy individuals. TCRdb processed the 5' RACE reads anew with MiXCR; each CDR3 protein has one entry. The sample includes about 82,000 distinct CDR3 sequences, about 5% seen only once; the top ten take around 6.9%. These receptors originate from a female donor in good health.

This clonotype was observed a handful of times. The chain combines TRBV9 with TRBJ1-2; the D is unclear. Germline V gene data show CDR1 as SGDLS and CDR2 as YYNGEE. V was shortened by 3 bases and J by 5 bases, with 17 bases between the two germline ends. The CDR3 spans 15 residues. CDR3 sequence reads: CASSAGAYPTYGYTF. In nucleotides, the CDR3 is TGTGCCAGCAGCGCGGGAGCCTACCCGACGTATGGCTACACCTTC.

There are many counts of this clonotype. This sequence joins TRBV5-1 and TRBJ2-7; D gene ambiguous. Germline-derived CDR1 and CDR2 are SGHRS and YFSETQ. This CDR3 has 14 amino acids. Trimming stripped 4 bases from V and 0 bases from J, with 11 bases between. The CDR3 DNA sequence: TGCGCCAGCAGCCATCGCAGTAGCTCCTACGAGCAGTACTTC. Its translation: CASSHRSSSYEQYF.

This clonotype was counted ten times or more. The V call is TRBV20-1, the J call TRBJ1-5; a possible D gene is TRBD1 (6 bases). Trimming left V 3 bases short and J 3 bases short, with 12 bases between. Per germline, CDR1 DFQATT and CDR2 SNEGSKA (reference sequence). The CDR3 consists of 14 residues. The CDR3, as DNA: TGCAGTGCTAGTTCGGGGACAAACAATCAGCCCCAGCATTTT. Translating it yields CSASSGTNNQPQHF.

This clonotype was counted ten times or more. J is TRBJ2-2 and V is TRBV24-1; unclear D gene. Germline V CDR1 and CDR2: KGHDR, SFDVKD. The CDR3 contains 15 residues. Trimming removed 3 bases from V and 7 bases from J, with 14 bases in between. The CDR3 region is CATSDPTRALGELFF. CDR3 DNA: TGTGCCACCAGTGATCCCACCCGGGCCCTCGGGGAGCTGTTTTTT.

This clonotype has just a few counts. The J gene is TRBJ2-1, the V gene TRBV4-1; TRBD2 might be the D (6 bases). V was trimmed by 0 bases and J by 8 bases, leaving 17 bases between them. The CDR3 is made up of 16 amino acids. The V gene's germline CDR1 is MGHRA and CDR2 YSYEKL. CDR3 DNA: TGCGCCAGCAGCCAAGATCGGGCTAGCGATTACGATGAGCAGTTCTTC. Translation gives CASSQDRASDYDEQFF.

Only a few counts were recorded for this clonotype. V gene TRBV12-5 combines with J gene TRBJ2-1; the match to TRBD2 covers 7 bases. Germline V gene lookup returns CDR1 LGHNT and CDR2 FRNRAP. Germline trimming cut 0 bases from V and 9 bases from J; bases unmatched to any gene: 8. CDR3 length: 15 residues. CDR3 bases: TGTGCTAGTGGTTTGGTGGGGGGGGGTGGCGGTGAGCAGTTCTTC. It encodes CASGLVGGGGGEQFF.

This clonotype was counted many times. The genes are TRBV10-3 and TRBJ2-1, with D hard to call. Trimming removed 4 bases at V and 5 bases at J, with 9 bases between. CDR1 is ENHRY, CDR2 SYGVKD, per germline. The CDR3 runs to 13 residues. CDR3 protein: CAISVDIDNEQFF. The CDR3 nucleotides are TGTGCCATCAGTGTAGACATAGACAATGAGCAGTTCTTC.

This clonotype was seen repeatedly, ten times or more. The chain combines TRBV7-2 with TRBJ2-2; D call uncertain. The V end was cut by 1 base, the J end by 2 bases, with 8 bases between. CDR1 and CDR2 from the germline V gene are SGHTA and FQGNSA. The CDR3 loop spans 15 amino acids. In DNA form, the CDR3 reads TGTGCCAGCAGCTTAGTACGATCAAACACCGGGGAGCTGTTTTTT. Encoded protein: CASSLVRSNTGELFF.

In this sample, this clonotype turned up many times. The CDR3 nucleotides are TGCGCCAGCAGCCACACCCCGACAGGGAGGGATGGTGGCTACACCTTC. Encoded protein: CASSHTPTGRDGGYTF. The chain carries TRBV4-3 and TRBJ1-2; 7 positions agree with TRBD1. The CDR3 consists of 16 residues. Germline V gene lookup returns CDR1 LGHNA and CDR2 YSLEER. J lost 7 bases, V lost 3 bases, and 14 bases had no gene match.

DNA of the CDR3: TGCGCCAGCAGCCCGTCCCCCCCGGATGGAAATGAAAAACTGTTTTTT. This codes for CASSPSPPDGNEKLFF. V gene TRBV4-3 combines with J gene TRBJ1-4; D gene ambiguous. The germline gives CDR1 LGHNA, CDR2 YSLEER. V shed 4 bases and J shed 5 bases, with 17 bases lying between them. The CDR3 is 16 amino acids.

This clonotype has a count of ten or more. The rearrangement links TRBV29-1 to TRBJ2-2; D ambiguous. V was shortened by 4 bases and J by 5 bases, with 8 bases between the two germline ends. In germline, CDR1 is SQVTM, CDR2 ANQGSEA. The CDR3 contains 12 residues. CDR3 loop: CSVGDGTGELFF. Here the CDR3 DNA reads TGCAGCGTTGGAGACGGAACCGGGGAGCTGTTTTTT.

This clonotype showed up many times. The chain recombines TRBV15 with TRBJ2-1; D not resolved. The germline gives CDR1 LNHNV, CDR2 YYDKDF (reference sequence). Trimming pared 0 bases from V and 12 bases from J, leaving 9 bases between. There are 12 residues in the CDR3. DNA for the CDR3: TGTGCCACCAGCAGAGAATGGGGTGGGCAGTTCTTC. Its protein is CATSREWGGQFF.

This clonotype came up many times. The CDR3 DNA reads as TGTGCCAGCAGCCAAGAGGGGAATGGCTACACCTTC. Its protein is CASSQEGNGYTF. The chain links TRBV3-1 to TRBJ1-2; D gene unclear. V gave up 0 bases and J gave up 6 bases, with 5 bases separating them. Germline CDR1 and CDR2: LGHDT and YNNKEL (reference sequence). The length of the CDR3 is 12 residues. Drawing the rest from reference TRBV3-1 and TRBJ1-2, the complete variable domain is DTAVSQTPKYLVTQMGNDKSIKCEQNLGHDTMYWYKQDSKKFLKIMFSYNNKELIINETVPNRFSPKSPDKAHLNLHINSLELGDSAVYFCASSQEGNGYTFGSGTRLTVV.

This clonotype was seen repeatedly, ten times or more. The genes are TRBV19 and TRBJ2-3; 11 positions agree with TRBD2. This CDR3 comprises 14 residues. The germline gives CDR1 LNHDA, CDR2 SQIVND (reference sequence). V gave up 6 bases and J gave up 3 bases; unmatched junction bases: 2. Here the CDR3 reads CASRASGRTDTQYF. CDR3 DNA sequence: TGTGCCAGTAGGGCTAGCGGGAGGACAGATACGCAGTATTTT.